The present T cell receptor beta chain was sequenced within a study of CD8+ T cells in alopecia areata. Study at large: Scoring of severity for treated patients was based on percentage of affected scalp area.

Treatment denoted: oral pan-JAK inhibitor, 5-10 mg twice daily. Both peripheral blood and punch biopsies of lesional scalp skin were obtained from patients who had alopecia areata. On this clone: Its antigen is still unknown.

Germline assignment: CDR1 SNHLY and CDR2 FYNNEI. V was trimmed by 4 bases and J by 4 bases, leaving 14 bases between them. The CDR3 totals 14 residues. cDNA prepared by RNA extraction and subsequent reverse transcription served as the template for sequencing. Data came from immunoSEQ multiplex PCR; TCRdb stores just in-frame clones and leaves some out. The sample yields about 270,000 clones, roughly 60% seen once. Broader study findings: Numerous expanded lesional clones remained in scalp and blood during tofacitinib.

Here the sequenced sample was CD4+ T cells sorted from blood, taken around week 54, from a patient treated with tofacitinib. The sequence was obtained from a human donor with alopecia areata. J is TRBJ2-7 and V is TRBV2, with D possibly TRBD1 on 5 matching bases. CDR3 amino acids: CASSAPRGLYEQYF. The DNA of the CDR3 is TGTGCCAGCAGTGCCCCTAGGGGCTTATACGAGCAGTACTTC.